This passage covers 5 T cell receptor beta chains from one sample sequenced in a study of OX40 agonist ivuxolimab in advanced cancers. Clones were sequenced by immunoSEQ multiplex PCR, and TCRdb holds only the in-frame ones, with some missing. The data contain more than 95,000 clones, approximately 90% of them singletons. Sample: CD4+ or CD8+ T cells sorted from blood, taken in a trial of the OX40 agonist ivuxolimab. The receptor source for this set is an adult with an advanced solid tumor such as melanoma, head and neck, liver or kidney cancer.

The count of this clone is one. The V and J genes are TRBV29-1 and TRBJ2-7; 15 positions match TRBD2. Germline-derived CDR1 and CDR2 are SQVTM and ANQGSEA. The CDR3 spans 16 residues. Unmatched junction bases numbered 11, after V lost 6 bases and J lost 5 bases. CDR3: CSVGTSGGKVRNEQYF. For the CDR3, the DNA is TGCAGCGTCGGGACTAGCGGGGGGAAGGTGAGGAACGAGCAGTACTTC.

CDR3 amino acids: CASSLAGGRETQYF. In DNA, the CDR3 is TGTGCCAGCAGCTTAGCGGGGGGCCGGGAGACCCAGTACTTC. The chain is built from TRBV7-2 and TRBJ2-5; possibly TRBD1 or TRBD2 for D (6 bases each). This CDR3 comprises 14 residues. Germline lookup yields CDR1 SGHTA and CDR2 FQGNSA. V lost 0 bases, J lost 5 bases, and 10 bases lay in between. The full variable domain, its missing parts supplied by reference TRBV7-2 and TRBJ2-5, is GAGVSQSPSNKVTEKGKDVELRCDPISGHTALYWYRQSLGQGLEFLIYFQGNSAPDKSGLPSDRFSAERTGGSVSTLTIQRTQQEDSAVYLCASSLAGGRETQYFGPGTRLLVL.

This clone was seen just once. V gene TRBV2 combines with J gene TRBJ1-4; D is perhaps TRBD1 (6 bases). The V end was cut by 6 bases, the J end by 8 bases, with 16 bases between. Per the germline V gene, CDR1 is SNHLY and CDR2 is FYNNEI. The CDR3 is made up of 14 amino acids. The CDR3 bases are TGTGCCAGCAGGGACAGAACAACCAGGGAAAAACTGTTTTTT. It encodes CASRDRTTREKLFF.

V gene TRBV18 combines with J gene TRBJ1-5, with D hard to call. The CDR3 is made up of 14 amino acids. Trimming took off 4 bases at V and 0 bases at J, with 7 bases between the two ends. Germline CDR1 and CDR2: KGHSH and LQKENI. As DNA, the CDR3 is TGTGCCAGCTCACGAACGTATAGCAATCAGCCCCAGCATTTT. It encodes CASSRTYSNQPQHF.

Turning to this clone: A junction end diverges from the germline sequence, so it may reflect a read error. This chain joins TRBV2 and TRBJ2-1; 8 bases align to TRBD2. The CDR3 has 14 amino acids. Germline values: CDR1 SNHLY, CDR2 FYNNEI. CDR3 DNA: TGTGCCAGCAGAGAAGCGGGGGCGTACAATGAGCAGTTCTTC. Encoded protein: CASREAGAYNEQFF.